This T cell receptor beta chain was profiled in a study of cytomegalovirus exposure and HLA in healthy donors. Turning to the study itself: The approximately 120 validation repertoires used the same platform as the 550 to 850 first-cohort repertoires (as reported by a later analysis). Findings of the study overall: Specificity of three CMV-associated chains for CMV antigens was verified in vitro. Rarity held for most TCR sequences, but there were some public TCRs that occurred in many donors.

The repertoire was sequenced with immunoSEQ multiplex PCR; TCRdb's copy has only in-frame clones and lacks some. The repertoire holds 150,000 to 200,000 clones, with approximately 88% as singletons. Notes on this clone: The antigen is undetermined.

CDR1 is MNHEY and CDR2 is SVGAGI in the germline V gene. The junction had 7 bases not matched to a gene; V was cut back by 6 bases and J by 8 bases. The CDR3 contains 14 residues. Sequencing was carried out using PBMCs. The source of this sequence is a man aged 25-40 years in good health and CMV-seropositive. The rearrangement uses TRBV6-5 and TRBJ1-2, with 12 bases matching TRBD1. The CDR3 reads CASSLIGTGGGYTF. The DNA for the CDR3 is TGTGCCAGCAGCCTAATCGGGACAGGGGGCGGCTACACCTTC.